This TCR beta chain is drawn from a study of shared clonotypes between healthy human individuals. Method: immunoSEQ multiplex PCR; TCRdb's copy keeps in-frame clones and lacks some. The data show approximately 340,000 clones, 73% seen once. Germline CDR1 KGHSH, CDR2 LQKENI. The V segment lost 2 bases and the J segment 11 bases; nucleotides outside the gene matches: 6. The CDR3 has 12 residues. The sequence was collected from a man aged 30-40 years in good health. The gene calls are TRBV18 and TRBJ2-7, with 7 bases fitting TRBD1. Source material: memory CD4+ T cells sorted from blood. Specified subset: CD45RA-negative fraction. CDR3 amino acids: CASSPDRVVEYF. CDR3 nucleotides: TGTGCCAGCTCACCAGACAGGGTAGTAGAGTACTTC.